Following are 6 T cell receptor beta chains from one sample sequenced in a study of CD8 T cells in ankylosing spondylitis. TCRdb reanalysed the 5' RACE reads using MiXCR and keeps one entry per CDR3 protein. The profile shows about 800,000 distinct CDR3 sequences, approximately 12% of them singletons. Their target antigens are unknown. Study observations and caveats: Among TCR beta sequences, a motif of fewer than 10 highly homologous variants appeared characteristic of ankylosing spondylitis blood.

The sample was blood, either unsorted or a sorted T cell fraction (not recorded which). These receptors were taken from a male donor with ankylosing spondylitis.

The chain employs TRBV5-1 and TRBJ2-3, with D hard to call. Germline V gene sequence: CDR1 SGHRS, CDR2 YFSETQ. V lost 6 bases to trimming and J lost 0 bases, with 14 bases between them. CDR3 length: 15 residues. CDR3 bases: TGCGCCAGCAAGCCCCTTGGGCGAAGCACAGATACGCAGTATTTT. It encodes CASKPLGRSTDTQYF.

The gene calls are TRBV12-5 and TRBJ2-2, with TRBD1 as a possible D gene (5 bases). In germline, CDR1 is LGHNT, CDR2 FRNRAP. V was clipped by 7 bases and J by 8 bases, with 14 bases between them. CDR3 length equals 13 residues. The chain's CDR3 is CASAPQGEGELFF. CDR3 DNA sequence: TGTGCTAGTGCCCCCCAGGGCGAGGGGGAGCTGTTTTTT.

This clonotype showed up just a few times. The V gene is TRBV9, the J gene TRBJ2-1; 7 nucleotides match TRBD2. The CDR3 contains 15 residues. The ends lost 0 bases at V and 10 bases at J; junction bases unmatched: 10. Germline CDR1 reads SGDLS; CDR2 reads YYNGEE. The CDR3 reads CASSVGGSYSREQFF. The DNA for the CDR3 is TGTGCCAGCAGCGTAGGCGGGAGTTATTCGCGGGAGCAGTTCTTC.

V and J are TRBV25-1 and TRBJ2-1, with D hard to call. The V end was cut by 8 bases, the J end by 5 bases, with 10 bases between. In germline, CDR1 is MGHDK, CDR2 SYGVNS. The CDR3 extends over 12 amino acids. The CDR3 DNA reads as TGTGCCAGCCGTGGCACTAACAATGAGCAGTTCTTC. The encoded protein is CASRGTNNEQFF.

Ten or more counts support this clonotype. This chain links TRBV20-1 with TRBJ2-7, with D maybe TRBD1 (5 bases). The CDR3 length is 11 residues. Germline V gene data show CDR1 as DFQATT and CDR2 as SNEGSKA (reference sequence). Deletions cut 6 bases from V and 3 bases from J, with 9 bases between. The CDR3 nucleotides are TGCAGTGCGATGACAGACTACGAGCAGTACTTC. Its translation: CSAMTDYEQYF.

The V call is TRBV12-3 or TRBV12-4, the J call TRBJ2-1, with D unresolved. The CDR3 consists of 14 residues. Between the trimmed V and J ends, which lost 2 bases and 2 bases, there was a span of 7 bases. The CDR3 loop reads CASSLFRAYNEQFF. CDR3 nucleotides: TGTGCCAGCAGTTTATTTAGGGCCTACAATGAGCAGTTCTTC.